A selection of T cell receptor beta chains follows, all from one sample in a study of blood T cell repertoires in COVID-19. Clones were sequenced by immunoSEQ multiplex PCR, and TCRdb holds only the in-frame ones, with some missing. Here the sample spans around 93,000 clones, around nine tenths being singletons. Material for sequencing was peripheral blood. Every receptor here comes from a human donor in a cohort sampled during active COVID-19. CDR3s include the opening cysteine and the closing phenylalanine or tryptophan. The D gene is left open where the match is weak. Not all rows give a size; the values are once, few, many and, for expanded clones, a class.

J gene | V gene | D gene | clone size | CDR3 DNA | CDR3 protein
TRBJ2-5 | TRBV7-9 | - | - | TGTGCCAGCAGCTTATCGGGGGACAGATACCAAGAGACCCAGTACTTC | CASSLSGDRYQETQYF
TRBJ2-1 | TRBV6-5 | - | - | TGTGCCAGCAGTTACTCGTTCGAGTACAATGAGCAGTTCTTC | CASSYSFEYNEQFF
TRBJ2-1 | TRBV13 | - | - | TGTGCCAGCAGTTTAACTTACAATGAGCAGTTCTTC | CASSLTYNEQFF
TRBJ1-2 | TRBV18 | - | once | TGTGCCAGCTCACCAGGGGCCAGCTATGGCTACACCTTC | CASSPGASYGYTF
TRBJ2-2 | TRBV28 | TRBD2 | - | TGTGCCAGCAACGGGGGACTAGCGGGAGCCCCTACCGGGGAGCTGTTTTTT | CASNGGLAGAPTGELFF
TRBJ2-5 | TRBV3-1/TRBV3-2 | TRBD2 | - | TGTGCCAGCAGCCAAGCGCCCCCGACTAGCGGGAGCCCTGAGACCCAGTACTTC | CASSQAPPTSGSPETQYF
TRBJ2-1 | TRBV27 | TRBD2 | - | TGTGCCAGCAGTTTACTAGCGGTTACCTACAATGAGCAGTTCTTC | CASSLLAVTYNEQFF
TRBJ2-7 | TRBV5-1 | - | - | TGCGCCAGCAGCCTGGACACCTTACCCTACGAGCAGTACTTC | CASSLDTLPYEQYF
TRBJ2-1 | TRBV6-5 | - | - | TGTGCCAGCAGTCCCGGGCCTCGAGGGTACAATGAGCAGTTCTTC | CASSPGPRGYNEQFF
TRBJ1-2 | TRBV6-5 | - | once | TGTGCCAGCAGCCCCCCGACAGGTATCTATGGCTACACCTTC | CASSPPTGIYGYTF
TRBJ2-7 | TRBV4-2 | - | - | TGTGCCAGCAGCCAAGAAAAGGCAGGCCCCTACGAGCAGTACTTC | CASSQEKAGPYEQYF
TRBJ2-7 | TRBV7-8 | TRBD2 | - | TGTGCCAGCAGCCATCTAGCGGGAGGGCCTGGGCAGTACTTC | CASSHLAGGPGQYF
TRBJ1-2 | TRBV12-3/TRBV12-4 | - | - | TGTGCCAGCAGTCCGGGAGTAAACTATGGCTACACCTTC | CASSPGVNYGYTF
TRBJ2-5 | TRBV4-2 | TRBD1 | - | TGTGCCAGCAGCCAAGATAGGGGCAGGGGGCAAGAGACCCAGTACTTC | CASSQDRGRGQETQYF
TRBJ2-3 | TRBV6-2/TRBV6-3 | - | - | TGTGCCAGCAGTTACGGGGGGAGCACAGATACGCAGTATTTT | CASSYGGSTDTQYF
TRBJ1-2 | TRBV19 | - | - | TGTGCCAGTAGTGTGGGGCAGAAAAACCGAGAAGGCTATGGCTACACCTTC | CASSVGQKNREGYGYTF
TRBJ2-7 | TRBV7-6 | TRBD1 | - | TGTGCCAGCAGCAGATGGACAGGGGGTGACTACGAGCAGTACTTC | CASSRWTGGDYEQYF
TRBJ1-2 | TRBV9 | - | - | TGTGCCAGCAGCGTAGGGCAGAACTACACCTTC | CASSVGQNYTF
TRBJ1-2 | TRBV28 | TRBD1 | - | TGTGCCAGCAGTTTAACAGGGGTTGGGTATGGCTACACCTTC | CASSLTGVGYGYTF
TRBJ2-1 | TRBV9 | TRBD2 | - | TGTGCCAGCAGCGTGGGCGGGGGGTTCTCCTACAATGAGCAGTTCTTC | CASSVGGGFSYNEQFF
TRBJ2-1 | TRBV2 | - | - | TGTGCCAGCAGTGAACAGGGTTTGGAGCAGTTCTTC | CASSEQGLEQFF
TRBJ1-2 | TRBV5-1 | - | few | TGCGCCAGCAGCTTGGACAGCTATGGCTACACCTTC | CASSLDSYGYTF
TRBJ1-2 | TRBV6-5 | TRBD1 | once | TGTGCCAGCAGTTACGGGACAGGGGAAGGCTACACCTTC | CASSYGTGEGYTF
TRBJ1-2 | TRBV4-2 | TRBD1 | - | TGTGCCAGCAGCCAAGAACAGGGGGGCAGCTATGGCTACACCTTC | CASSQEQGGSYGYTF
TRBJ2-3 | TRBV19 | - | - | TGTGCCAGTAGCGGAACCTACTTTACAGGGCCGCAGTATTTT | CASSGTYFTGPQYF
TRBJ1-2 | TRBV7-2 | - | - | TGTGCCAGCAGCTCAACAGGGTACTATGGCTACACCTTC | CASSSTGYYGYTF
TRBJ1-1 | TRBV27 | - | - | TGTGCCAGCAGTTTGATGGGGGGGAGAACTGAAGCTTTCTTT | CASSLMGGRTEAFF
TRBJ1-3 | TRBV6-5 | - | - | TGTGCCAGCAGCCAGGGGAACGGAAACACCATATATTTT | CASSQGNGNTIYF
TRBJ2-1 | TRBV3-1/TRBV3-2 | - | - | TGTGCCAGTAACAGCTCCTACAATGAGCAGTTCTTC | CASNSSYNEQFF
TRBJ1-1 | TRBV14 | - | - | TGTGCCAGCAGCCAAGATGGGGCTTTAGGAACGGTTGAAGCTTTCTTT | CASSQDGALGTVEAFF
TRBJ2-3 | TRBV9 | - | - | TGTGCCAGCAGCGTAGGGGGGGGCCTCGGAGATACGCAGTATTTT | CASSVGGGLGDTQYF
TRBJ1-4 | TRBV5-1 | TRBD1 | - | TGCGCCAGCAAAAAAAGTGGACAGGGGGATGAAAAACTGTTTTTT | CASKKSGQGDEKLFF
TRBJ1-1 | TRBV13 | - | - | TGTGCCAGCAGCGGTGTGCGGATTATGAGGGAAGCTTTCTTT | CASSGVRIMREAFF
TRBJ1-2 | TRBV12-3/TRBV12-4 | - | - | TGTGCCAGCCGACTCGGACAGAACTATGGCTACACCTTC | CASRLGQNYGYTF
TRBJ2-5 | TRBV25-1 | - | - | TGTGCCAGCAGTGTCGAGGGAGGGACCCAGTACTTC | CASSVEGGTQYF
TRBJ1-6 | TRBV18 | TRBD1 | - | TGTGCCAGCTCACCACCGGGACAGGGGTTTAATTCACCCCTCCACTTT | CASSPPGQGFNSPLHF
TRBJ2-7 | TRBV6-5 | TRBD1 | - | TGTGCCAGCAAGAGACGGGACAGGGGATTCAACGAGCAGTACTTC | CASKRRDRGFNEQYF
TRBJ2-7 | TRBV7-9 | TRBD2 | - | TGTGCCAGCAGCTTAGAAGGGGGACTAGCGCACGAGCAGTACTTC | CASSLEGGLAHEQYF
TRBJ1-1 | TRBV7-2 | TRBD1 | few | TGTGCCAGCAGCTTAGGGAGAGGGGGCGGATTTGGAGCTTTCTTT | CASSLGRGGGFGAFF
TRBJ2-7 | TRBV2 | - | - | TGTGCCAGCATACACCGGCCCCAGGCGAACTCCTACGAGCAGTACTTC | CASIHRPQANSYEQYF
TRBJ2-1 | TRBV7-2 | - | - | TGTGCCAGCAGCTTAGAGGGGTTTACTCAGTACAATGAGCAGTTCTTC | CASSLEGFTQYNEQFF
TRBJ1-4 | TRBV4-2 | TRBD1 | - | TGTGCCAGCAGCCAAGAGGAACGGCAGGGGGGTGAAAAACTGTTTTTT | CASSQEERQGGEKLFF
TRBJ2-1 | TRBV24-1 | TRBD2 | - | TGTGCCACCAGTGAATCTAGCGGGAGGGCCTTATATGAGCAGTTCTTC | CATSESSGRALYEQFF
TRBJ1-4 | TRBV14 | TRBD1 | once | TGTGCCAGCAGCCAAGATCGGGGACAGACTAATGAAAAACTGTTTTTT | CASSQDRGQTNEKLFF
TRBJ1-6 | TRBV4-2 | - | - | TGTGCCAGCAGCCAAGAGCTGGCACAGAAAAATTCACCCCTCCACTTT | CASSQELAQKNSPLHF
TRBJ1-6 | TRBV15 | TRBD1 | - | TGTGCCACCAGCAGTTCAGGGGGATGGAATTCACCCCTCCACTTT | CATSSSGGWNSPLHF
TRBJ2-1 | TRBV9 | - | - | TGTGCCAGCAGCCCAGGTTACAATGAGCAGTTCTTC | CASSPGYNEQFF
TRBJ2-7 | TRBV4-1 | TRBD2 | - | TGCGCCAGCAGCCAAGATAATCGGCTAGCGGGTTACGAGCAGTACTTC | CASSQDNRLAGYEQYF
TRBJ2-7 | TRBV4-1 | TRBD2 | - | TGCGCCAGCAGCCTTACTAGCGGGTCCGAGCAGTACTTC | CASSLTSGSEQYF